This TCR beta chain comes out of a study of regulatory T cells in long-lasting Graves disease. Study-wide findings and caveats: Patients with persistent Graves' had lower TCR diversity than newly diagnosed patients. Patients with persistent disease shared 2,900 or so public clonotypes, outpacing the approximately 870 shared by new patients.

The authors built TCR beta libraries using iRepertoire HTBI primers and Arm-PCR of CDR3 regions. Using its own MiXCR run on the multiplex PCR reads, TCRdb lists one record per CDR3 protein. The data contain around 250,000 distinct CDR3 sequences, 20% to 25% of them singletons. This clonotype has only a few counts. Its target is not known. The time point was: newly diagnosed GD, antithyroid drugs for less than 3 months. PBMC-derived RNA was used for the TCR library. Graves' disease diagnoses used American Thyroid Association guidelines. Those enrolled as patients came out of an endocrinology department in Xi'an, China. The V end was cut by 6 bases, the J end by 0 bases, with 12 bases between. The CDR3 contains 16 residues. Germline assignment: CDR1 MNHEY and CDR2 SMNVEV (reference sequence).

The chain employs TRBV27 and TRBJ1-6, with D tentatively TRBD1 (5 bases). The clonotype was recovered from a female donor with Graves disease. The sample was peripheral blood mononuclear cells (PBMCs), taken at new diagnosis, from a patient treated with antithyroid drugs. This CDR3 is CASSPWGVSYNSPLHF. The CDR3 bases are TGTGCCAGCAGCCCTTGGGGGGTCTCCTATAATTCACCCCTCCACTTT.